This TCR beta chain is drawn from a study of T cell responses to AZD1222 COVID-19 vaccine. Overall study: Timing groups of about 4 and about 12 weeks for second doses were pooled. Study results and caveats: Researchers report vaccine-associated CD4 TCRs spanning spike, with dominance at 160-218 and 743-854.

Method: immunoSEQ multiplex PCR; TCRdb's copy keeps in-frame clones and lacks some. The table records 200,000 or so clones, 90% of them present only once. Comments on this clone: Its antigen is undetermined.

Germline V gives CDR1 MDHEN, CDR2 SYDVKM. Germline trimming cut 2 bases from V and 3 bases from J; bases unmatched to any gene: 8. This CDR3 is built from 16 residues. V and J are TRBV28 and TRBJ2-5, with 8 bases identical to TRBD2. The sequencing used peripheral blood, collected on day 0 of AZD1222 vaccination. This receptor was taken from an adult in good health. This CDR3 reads CASSLRGGGNKETQYF. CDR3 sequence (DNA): TGTGCCAGCAGTTTAAGGGGCGGGGGGAATAAAGAGACCCAGTACTTC.